The source of this T cell receptor beta chain is a study of beta chain features in type 1 diabetes. V lost 3 bases, J lost 1 base, and 13 bases lay in between. The CDR3 covers 16 residues. The germline CDR1 and CDR2 sequences are LGHNA and YNFKEQ. This clone was seen a handful of times. No antigen is known for it. As every portion of the isolated RNA was reverse transcribed, the sequencing read expressed TCRB transcripts. Sequencing was performed with immunoSEQ multiplex PCR; in TCRdb, only in-frame clones are kept and a portion is missing. The sample has under 800,000 clones, around 16% seen once. Every donor provided one heparinised blood draw, which averaged approximately 120 mL. Overall study results and limits: Small HLA sub-analyses could not settle whether HLA shapes TCRB rearrangement. Moderate yet significant TCRB CDR3 shortening was seen in Type 1 diabetes patients in all four CD4+ subsets. Insertion counts at VDJ junctions were lower in type 1 diabetes patients, who also showed more deletions there.

The TCR was taken from a man aged 18 to 35 in good health. Sequencing used naive CD4+ T cells from blood. This chain uses TRBV4-2 with TRBJ1-5; D is perhaps TRBD1 (5 bases). The CDR3 DNA follows: TGTGCCAGCAGCCAGGGTAGGGGAAGGAGCAATCAGCCCCAGCATTTT. This gives the protein CASSQGRGRSNQPQHF.